These 27 T cell receptor beta chains were sequenced from one sample in a study of post-analysis software for immune sequencing data. TCR beta cDNA libraries included unique molecular identifiers. From the PCR reads, TCRdb called clonotypes with MiXCR, one entry per CDR3 protein. Of more than 450,000 distinct CDR3 sequences detected, roughly 40% appear once; the ten largest clones hold 1.5% to 2%. Study outcomes and limitations: There were roughly 5 TRBV segments more frequent in patients than controls, and TRBV5-6, TRBV5-1 and TRBV20-1 were among them.

What these receptors recognize is not known. Sequencing used blood. The receptors here all came from a girl under 18 with multiple sclerosis.

The chain combines TRBV4-2 with TRBJ2-4, with 8 bases fitting TRBD2. The CDR3 runs 14 residues. V gave up 4 bases and J gave up 8 bases; unmatched junction bases: 7. Germline V gene lookup returns CDR1 LGHNA and CDR2 YNFKEQ. The CDR3 DNA reads TGTGCCAGCAGCCGGGATAGCGGGGTTGACATTCAGTACTTC. Its translation: CASSRDSGVDIQYF.

The chain couples TRBV29-1 to TRBJ1-4; D possibly corresponds to TRBD1 (5 bases). Trimming cost V 6 bases and J 7 bases, with 21 bases left between them. The germline V gene encodes CDR1 SQVTM and CDR2 ANQGSEA. The CDR3 has 15 amino acids. The CDR3 nucleotides are TGCAGCGTCGCGCAAGGGGCCGCGCGAGGTGAAAAACTGTTTTTT. Residues: CSVAQGAARGEKLFF.

This chain joins TRBV20-1 and TRBJ2-2; 10 bases agree with TRBD2. Germline CDR1 reads DFQATT; CDR2 reads SNEGSKA (reference sequence). V lost 2 bases and J lost 6; bases outside the gene matches: 3. This CDR3 spans 14 amino acids. The CDR3, as DNA: TGCAGTGCTAGAAGCGGGGGGGCCGCCGGGGAGCTGTTTTTT. This codes for CSARSGGAAGELFF.

The rearrangement uses TRBV7-2 and TRBJ1-5; TRBD1 matches at 11 bases. The CDR3 extends over 16 amino acids. The V segment lost 2 bases and the J segment 7 bases; nucleotides outside the gene matches: 7. The V gene's germline CDR1 is SGHTA and CDR2 FQGNSA. DNA for the CDR3: TGTGCCAGCAGCTTAACACCCAGGACAGGGGGCCAGCCCCAGCATTTT. Residues: CASSLTPRTGGQPQHF.

The chain combines TRBV12-3 or TRBV12-4 with TRBJ2-7, with a possible D match to TRBD1 (6 bases). The V end lost 0 bases, the J end lost 3 bases, and 15 bases lay between the germline ends. This CDR3 spans 16 amino acids. CDR3 in DNA: TGTGCCAGCAGTTTAGCACCAGGGGCCGGGTACTACGAGCAGTACTTC. Protein product: CASSLAPGAGYYEQYF.

The chain joins TRBV2 to TRBJ2-4, with a weak D call TRBD2 (5 bases). The DNA matches TRBJ2-7 better at its end, which makes the J call doubtful. CDR3 length: 13 residues. Looked up from germline, CDR1 is SNHLY and CDR2 is FYNNEI. CDR3 DNA sequence: TGTGCCAGCGGCCGGGAAATAGACAACGAGCAGTACTTC. Translation: CASGREIDNEQYF.

V and J are TRBV7-2 and TRBJ2-7, with TRBD2 as a possible D gene (6 bases). CDR1 SGHTA and CDR2 FQGNSA come from the germline V gene. This CDR3 is built from 14 residues. Trimming cost V 7 bases and J 2 bases, with 15 bases left between them. The CDR3 bases are TGTGCCAGCACCTTGGGGGGTGGGACCTACGAGCAGTACTTC. It specifies CASTLGGGTYEQYF.

The table lists this clonotype with a count of one. The V and J genes are TRBV11-2 and TRBJ1-3; 7 bases are shared with TRBD1. Germline-derived CDR1 and CDR2 are SGHAT and FQNNGV. J gave up 7 bases and V 2 bases, and 8 bases lay outside the gene matches. This CDR3 spans 15 amino acids. In nucleotides, the CDR3 is TGTGCCAGCAGCTTAATAGGGGGCGCGGGCAACACCATATATTTT. It specifies CASSLIGGAGNTIYF.

In this sample, this clonotype turned up a few times. This sequence joins TRBV6-6 and TRBJ1-1; 8 bases line up with TRBD1. V lost 4 bases, J lost 4 bases, and 8 bases stayed unmatched. The CDR3 spans 15 residues. In germline, CDR1 is MNHNY, CDR2 SVGAGI (reference sequence). The CDR3 DNA follows: TGTGCCAGCAGTTCGCCGGGACAGGTTGTCACTGAAGCTTTCTTT. Protein: CASSSPGQVVTEAFF.

The genes are TRBV3-1 and TRBJ2-4, with 12 bases matching TRBD1. Trimming cost V 1 base and J 0 bases; bases outside gene matches: 7. The germline gives CDR1 LGHDT, CDR2 YNNKEL (reference sequence). The CDR3 loop spans 19 amino acids. The CDR3 sequence: CASSQGDRGLSLAKNIQYF. CDR3 nucleotides: TGTGCCAGCAGCCAAGGGGACAGGGGGCTCTCCCTAGCCAAAAACATTCAGTACTTC.

The chain employs TRBV12-3 or TRBV12-4 and TRBJ1-5; the D gene is possibly TRBD1 (5 bases). V shed 8 bases and J shed 0 bases, with 8 bases lying between them. This CDR3 contains 13 residues. CDR3 sequence: CASRRDSNQPQHF. For the CDR3, the DNA is TGTGCCAGCCGCAGGGATAGCAATCAGCCCCAGCATTTT.

The sample holds a few counts of this clonotype. The rearrangement uses TRBV29-1 and TRBJ1-4, with TRBD1 as a possible D gene (5 bases). This CDR3 region has 17 residues. V lost 6 bases, J lost 1 base, and 21 bases lay in between. Germline lookup yields CDR1 SQVTM and CDR2 ANQGSEA. DNA for the CDR3: TGCAGCGTCCCCTTGGGCGCAGGTGGGGGAACTAATGAAAAACTGTTTTTT. Translating it yields CSVPLGAGGGTNEKLFF.

V usage is TRBV4-1 and J usage is TRBJ2-4, with no clear D. The J call may be in error: the DNA end matches TRBJ2-7 better. Germline V lookup: CDR1 MGHRA, CDR2 YSYEKL. The CDR3 has 13 residues. In DNA, the CDR3 is TGCGCCAGCAGCCTGACCCCCCCCTACGAGCAGTACTTC. It yields the protein CASSLTPPYEQYF.

This clonotype appeared a few times. This sequence joins TRBV18 and TRBJ2-7, with unresolved D. CDR3 length: 12 residues. CDR1 is KGHSH, CDR2 LQKENI, per germline. Trimming shortened V by 6 bases and J by 6 bases, and 12 bases separated the two germline ends. The CDR3 is CASSSYLSEQYF. The CDR3 DNA follows: TGTGCCAGCTCCTCCTACCTTTCCGAGCAGTACTTC.

Regarding this clonotype: One junction end disagrees with the germline gene, perhaps due to a read error. This chain links TRBV7-7 with TRBJ2-1, with 10 bases matching TRBD2. CDR3 length: 15 residues. Per the germline V gene, CDR1 is SSHAT and CDR2 is FNYEAQ (reference sequence). Here the CDR3 DNA reads TGTGCTAGCAGCGCGAGTGGTCTAGCGGGAGATGAGCAGTTCTTC. This encodes CASSASGLAGDEQFF.

The CDR3: CASSQTPEQFF. The CDR3 coding sequence is TGTGCCAGCAGTCAAACACCCGAGCAGTTCTTC. The chain combines TRBV12-3 or TRBV12-4 with TRBJ2-1; no definite D call. The CDR3 has 11 residues. V was pared by 5 bases and J by 10 bases, with 9 bases between.

The chain combines TRBV5-1 with TRBJ2-4; D is ambiguous. Germline V gene data show CDR1 as SGHRS and CDR2 as YFSETQ. The CDR3 runs to 13 residues. Trimming pared 0 bases from V and 5 bases from J, leaving 6 bases between. This CDR3 is CASSLGLENIQYF. The DNA for the CDR3 is TGCGCCAGCAGCTTGGGGCTAGAAAACATTCAGTACTTC.

This clonotype came up a few times. This sequence joins TRBV14 and TRBJ2-5; D remains ambiguous. The V end lost 4 bases, the J end lost 5 bases, and 11 bases lay between the germline ends. The CDR3 runs to 13 residues. CDR1 is SGHDN and CDR2 is FVKESK in the germline V gene. CDR3 amino acids: CASSPNPRETQYF. CDR3 in DNA: TGTGCCAGCAGCCCCAACCCTCGGGAGACCCAGTACTTC.

This chain joins TRBV11-3 and TRBJ2-1; D is possibly TRBD2 (6 bases). The V end lost 3 bases, the J end lost 8 bases, and 23 bases lay between the germline ends. CDR3 length equals 17 residues. Germline V CDR1 and CDR2: SGHNT, YENEEA. The CDR3, as DNA: TGTGCCAGCAGCTTTTCGCCAGGGACTCCGACCGTGGATGAGCAGTTCTTC. Translating gives CASSFSPGTPTVDEQFF.

V gene TRBV24-1 combines with J gene TRBJ1-2; D may be TRBD1 (6 bases). CDR3 length: 10 amino acids. CDR1 and CDR2 (germline): KGHDR, SFDVKD. V shed 9 bases and J shed 8 bases, with 9 bases lying between them. The chain's CDR3 is CATQGTGYTF. The CDR3 coding sequence is TGTGCCACCCAGGGGACGGGCTACACCTTC.

This clonotype was seen only a few times. The rearrangement joins TRBV5-1 to TRBJ2-2; 10 bases are shared with TRBD2. The CDR3 is 18 amino acids. V gave up 6 bases and J gave up 5 bases; unmatched junction bases: 16. Germline CDR1 and CDR2: SGHRS and YFSETQ. Here the CDR3 reads CASTLGLAGDIGTGELFF. CDR3 nucleotide sequence: TGCGCCAGCACTTTGGGGCTAGCGGGAGATATAGGGACCGGGGAGCTGTTTTTT.

The V gene is TRBV20-1, the J gene TRBJ1-4; D perhaps matches TRBD1 (5 bases). This CDR3 is built from 13 residues. The V gene lost 6 bases and the J gene lost 3 bases, with 11 bases spanning the gap. From germline, CDR1 is DFQATT and CDR2 SNEGSKA (reference sequence). The CDR3 loop reads CSAGRAPNEKLFF. CDR3 coding DNA: TGCAGTGCCGGCAGGGCCCCTAATGAAAAACTGTTTTTT.

The gene calls are TRBV3-1 and TRBJ1-2; D possibly corresponds to TRBD1 (5 bases). There are 12 residues in the CDR3. CDR1 LGHDT and CDR2 YNNKEL come from the germline V gene (reference sequence). The V gene lost 4 bases and the J gene lost 8 bases, with 11 bases spanning the gap. The CDR3 here is CASSPEGLGYTF. The DNA for the CDR3 is TGTGCCAGCAGCCCTGAGGGGCTCGGCTACACCTTC.

The chain employs TRBV12-3 or TRBV12-4 and TRBJ2-7; D gene unclear. With 2 bases removed from V and 2 bases from J, the gap between germline ends came to 7 bases. There are 13 residues in the CDR3. The CDR3 sequence: CASSLQRAYEQYF. DNA for the CDR3: TGTGCCAGCAGTTTACAGAGAGCCTACGAGCAGTACTTC.

As regards this clonotype: A junction boundary mismatches the germline segment, possibly from a read error. J is TRBJ2-1 and V is TRBV7-9; TRBD2 matches 13 bases. Germline-derived CDR1 and CDR2 are SEHNR and FQNEAQ (reference sequence). The CDR3 totals 15 residues. The CDR3 coding sequence is TGCGCCAGCAAACTAGCGGGGGGGCCAGTCAATGAGCAGTTCTTC. Its protein is CASKLAGGPVNEQFF. The variable domain in full, with the rest retrieved from reference TRBV7-9 and TRBJ2-1, is DTGVSQNPRHKITKRGQNVTFRCDPISEHNRLYWYRQTLGQGPEFLTYFQNEAQLEKSRLLSDRFSAERPKGSFSTLEIQRTEQGDSAMYLCASKLAGGPVNEQFFGPGTRLTVL.

The CDR3 loop is CASSFHFTDTQYF. Here the CDR3 DNA reads TGCGCCAGCAGCTTTCACTTCACAGATACGCAGTATTTT. The genes are TRBV5-1 and TRBJ2-3; D not certain. The CDR3 extends over 13 amino acids. The germline gives CDR1 SGHRS, CDR2 YFSETQ. V lost 2 bases and J lost 2, with 6 bases in between.

The chain combines TRBV29-1 with TRBJ2-7; maybe TRBD1 (6 bases). This CDR3 is 14 amino acids long. Trimming left V 6 bases short and J 3 bases short, with 18 bases between. CDR1 is SQVTM, CDR2 ANQGSEA, per germline. The CDR3 loop reads CSVARGWPVYEQYF. CDR3 nucleotides: TGCAGCGTGGCCAGGGGTTGGCCCGTCTACGAGCAGTACTTC.